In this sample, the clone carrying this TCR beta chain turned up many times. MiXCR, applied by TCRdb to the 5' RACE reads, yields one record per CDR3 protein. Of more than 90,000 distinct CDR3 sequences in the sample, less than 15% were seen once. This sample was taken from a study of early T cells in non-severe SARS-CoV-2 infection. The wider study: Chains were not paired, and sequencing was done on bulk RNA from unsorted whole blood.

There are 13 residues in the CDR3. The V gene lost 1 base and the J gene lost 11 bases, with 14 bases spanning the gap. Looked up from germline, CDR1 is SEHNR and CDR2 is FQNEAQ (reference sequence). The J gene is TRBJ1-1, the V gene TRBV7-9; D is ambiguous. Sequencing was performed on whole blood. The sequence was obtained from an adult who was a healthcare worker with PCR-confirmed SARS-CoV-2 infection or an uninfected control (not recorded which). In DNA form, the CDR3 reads TGTGCCAGCAGCTTAGATGGGGAGGGATGGGCTTTCTTT. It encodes CASSLDGEGWAFF.